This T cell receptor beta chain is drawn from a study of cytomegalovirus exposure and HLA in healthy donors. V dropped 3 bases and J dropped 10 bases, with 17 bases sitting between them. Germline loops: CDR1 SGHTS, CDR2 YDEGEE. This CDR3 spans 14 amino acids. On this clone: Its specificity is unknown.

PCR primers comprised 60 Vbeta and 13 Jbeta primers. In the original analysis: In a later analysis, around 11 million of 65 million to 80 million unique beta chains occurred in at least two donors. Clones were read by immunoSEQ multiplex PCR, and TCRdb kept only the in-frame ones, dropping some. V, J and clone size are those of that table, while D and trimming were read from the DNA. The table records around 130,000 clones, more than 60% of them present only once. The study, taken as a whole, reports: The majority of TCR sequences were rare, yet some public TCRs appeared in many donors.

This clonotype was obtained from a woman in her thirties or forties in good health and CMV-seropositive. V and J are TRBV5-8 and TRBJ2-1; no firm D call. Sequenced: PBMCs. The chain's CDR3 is CASSWVPGSGEQFF. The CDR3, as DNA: TGTGCCAGCAGCTGGGTACCCGGGTCTGGCGAGCAGTTCTTC.